This T cell receptor (beta chain) was documented in a study of blood T cell repertoires in COVID-19. Across the study: The study drew acute and convalescent COVID-19 samples from the United States, Italy and Spain.

The authors' processing: The assay estimated nucleated cells by amplifying reference gene primers. Produced via immunoSEQ multiplex PCR; TCRdb's table is partial and in-frame only. The V and J calls and clone size come from that table; D and trimming were worked out from the DNA. The sample lists more than 95,000 clones, roughly nine tenths seen once, with under 20% in the top ten. This clone was detected once. Germline V lookup: CDR1 KGHDR, CDR2 SFDVKD. Between the trimmed V and J ends, which lost 0 bases and 11 bases, there was a span of 15 bases. The CDR3 runs 14 residues. The chain has TRBV24-1 and TRBJ2-5; D is ambiguous. Sequencing was done on a sample of peripheral blood. The sequence derives from a woman aged 80 or over in a cohort sampled during active COVID-19. CDR3 sequence reads: CATSDLGRVEPQYF. As DNA, the CDR3 is TGTGCCACCAGTGATTTGGGCCGAGTGGAGCCACAGTACTTC.